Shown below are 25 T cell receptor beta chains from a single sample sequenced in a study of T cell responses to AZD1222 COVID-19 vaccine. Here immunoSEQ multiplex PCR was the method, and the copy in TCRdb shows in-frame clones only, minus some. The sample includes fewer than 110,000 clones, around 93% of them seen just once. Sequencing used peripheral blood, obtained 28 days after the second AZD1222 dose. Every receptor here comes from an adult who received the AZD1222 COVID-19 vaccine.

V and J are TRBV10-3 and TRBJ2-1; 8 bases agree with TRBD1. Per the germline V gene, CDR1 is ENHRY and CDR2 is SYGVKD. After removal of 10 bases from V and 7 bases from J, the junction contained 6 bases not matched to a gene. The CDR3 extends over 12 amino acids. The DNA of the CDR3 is TGTGCCAACAGGGGGGATGTGAATGAGCAGTTCTTC. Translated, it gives CANRGDVNEQFF.

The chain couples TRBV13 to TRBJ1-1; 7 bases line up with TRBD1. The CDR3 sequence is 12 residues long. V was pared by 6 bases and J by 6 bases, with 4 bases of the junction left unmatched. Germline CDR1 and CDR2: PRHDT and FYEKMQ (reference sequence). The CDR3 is CASRSDRSEAFF. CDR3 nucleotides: TGTGCCAGCAGATCGGACAGGTCTGAAGCTTTCTTT. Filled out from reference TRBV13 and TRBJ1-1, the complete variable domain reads AAGVIQSPRHLIKEKRETATLKCYPIPRHDTVYWYQQGPGQDPQFLISFYEKMQSDKGSIPDRFSAQQFSDYHSELNMSSLELGDSALYFCASRSDRSEAFFGQGTRLTVV.

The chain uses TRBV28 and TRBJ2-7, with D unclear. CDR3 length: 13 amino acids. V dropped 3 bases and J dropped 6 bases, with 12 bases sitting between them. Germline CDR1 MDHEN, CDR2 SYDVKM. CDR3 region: CASSFSRIVEQYF. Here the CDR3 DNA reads TGTGCCAGCAGTTTTTCCAGGATTGTCGAGCAGTACTTC. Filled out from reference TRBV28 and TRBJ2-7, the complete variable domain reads DVKVTQSSRYLVKRTGEKVFLECVQDMDHENMFWYRQDPGLGLRLIYFSYDVKMKEKGDIPEGYSVSREKKERFSLILESASTNQTSMYLCASSFSRIVEQYFGPGTRLTVT.

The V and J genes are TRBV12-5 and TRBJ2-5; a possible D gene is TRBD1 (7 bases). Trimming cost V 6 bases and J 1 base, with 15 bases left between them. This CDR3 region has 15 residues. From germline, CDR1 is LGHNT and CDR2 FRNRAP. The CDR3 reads CASGGRQGLQETQYF. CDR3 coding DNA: TGTGCTAGTGGGGGGCGACAGGGACTCCAAGAGACCCAGTACTTC.

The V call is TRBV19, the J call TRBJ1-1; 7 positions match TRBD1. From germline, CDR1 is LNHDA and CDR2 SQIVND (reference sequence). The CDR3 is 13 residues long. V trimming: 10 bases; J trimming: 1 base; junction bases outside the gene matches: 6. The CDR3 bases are TGTGCCACCGGACAGGTTTCGAACACTGAAGCTTTCTTT. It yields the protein CATGQVSNTEAFF.

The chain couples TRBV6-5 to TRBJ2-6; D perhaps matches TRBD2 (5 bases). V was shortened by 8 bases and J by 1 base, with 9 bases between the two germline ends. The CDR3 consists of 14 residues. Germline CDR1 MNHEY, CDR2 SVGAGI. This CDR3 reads CASARASGANVLTF. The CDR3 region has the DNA TGTGCCAGCGCGAGGGCTTCTGGGGCCAACGTCCTGACTTTC.

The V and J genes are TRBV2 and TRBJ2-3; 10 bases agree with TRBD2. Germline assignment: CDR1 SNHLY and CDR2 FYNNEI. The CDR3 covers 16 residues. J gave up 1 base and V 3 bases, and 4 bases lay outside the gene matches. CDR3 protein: CASSESLAGGTDTQYF. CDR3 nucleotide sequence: TGTGCCAGCAGTGAGAGTCTAGCGGGGGGCACAGATACGCAGTATTTT.

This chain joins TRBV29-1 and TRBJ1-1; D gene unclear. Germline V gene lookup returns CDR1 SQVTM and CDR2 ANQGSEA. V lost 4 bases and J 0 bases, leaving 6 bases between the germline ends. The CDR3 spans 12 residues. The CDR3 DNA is TGCAGCGTTGTCACGGTGAACACTGAAGCTTTCTTT. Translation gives CSVVTVNTEAFF.

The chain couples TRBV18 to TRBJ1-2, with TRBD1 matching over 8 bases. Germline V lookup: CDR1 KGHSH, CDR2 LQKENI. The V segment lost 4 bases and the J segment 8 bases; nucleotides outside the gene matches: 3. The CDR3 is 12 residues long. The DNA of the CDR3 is TGTGCCAGCTCACGAACAGGGGGAGGCTACACCTTC. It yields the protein CASSRTGGGYTF.

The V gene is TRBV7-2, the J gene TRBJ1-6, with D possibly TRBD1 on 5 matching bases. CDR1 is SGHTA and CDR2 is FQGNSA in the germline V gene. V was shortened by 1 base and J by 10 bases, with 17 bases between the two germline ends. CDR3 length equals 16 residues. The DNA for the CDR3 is TGTGCCAGCAGCTTAGAAGAAGGACATGATGGCTCACCCCTCCACTTT. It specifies CASSLEEGHDGSPLHF.

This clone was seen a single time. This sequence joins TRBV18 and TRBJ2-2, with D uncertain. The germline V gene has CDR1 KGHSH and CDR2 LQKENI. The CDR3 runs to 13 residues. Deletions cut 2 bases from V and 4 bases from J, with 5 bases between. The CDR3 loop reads CASSPGITGELFF. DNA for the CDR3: TGTGCCAGCTCACCAGGAATCACCGGGGAGCTGTTTTTT. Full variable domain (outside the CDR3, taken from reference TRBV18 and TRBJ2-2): NAGVMQNPRHLVRRRGQEARLRCSPMKGHSHVYWYRQLPEEGLKFMVYLQKENIIDESGMPKERFSAEFPKEGPSILRIQQVVRGDSAAYFCASSPGITGELFFGEGSRLTVL.

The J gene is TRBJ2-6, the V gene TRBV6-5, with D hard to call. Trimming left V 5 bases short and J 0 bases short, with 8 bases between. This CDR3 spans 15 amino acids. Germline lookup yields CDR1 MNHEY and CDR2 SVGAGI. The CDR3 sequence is CASSMTDSGANVLTF. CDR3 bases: TGTGCCAGCAGTATGACGGACTCTGGGGCCAACGTCCTGACTTTC.

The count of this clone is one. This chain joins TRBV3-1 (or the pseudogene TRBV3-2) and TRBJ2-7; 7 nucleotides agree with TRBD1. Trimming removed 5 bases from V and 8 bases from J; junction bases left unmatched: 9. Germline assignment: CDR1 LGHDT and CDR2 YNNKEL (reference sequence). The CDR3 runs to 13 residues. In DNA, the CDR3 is TGTGCCAGCAGCAGCCAAAGACAGGGTAAGCAGTACTTC. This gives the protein CASSSQRQGKQYF.

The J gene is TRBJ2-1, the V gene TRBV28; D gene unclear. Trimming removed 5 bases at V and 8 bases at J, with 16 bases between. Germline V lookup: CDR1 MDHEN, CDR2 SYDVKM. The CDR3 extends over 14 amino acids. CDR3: CASSLTPRSDEQFF. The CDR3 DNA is TGTGCCAGCAGTCTGACTCCCAGGAGTGATGAGCAGTTCTTC.

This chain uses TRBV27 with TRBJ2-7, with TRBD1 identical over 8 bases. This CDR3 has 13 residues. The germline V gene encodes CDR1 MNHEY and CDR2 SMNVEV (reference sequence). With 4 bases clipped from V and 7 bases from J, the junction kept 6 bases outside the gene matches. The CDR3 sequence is CASSSLRGREQYF. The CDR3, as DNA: TGTGCCAGCAGTTCCCTCAGGGGGCGTGAGCAGTACTTC.

The CDR3 sequence is CSVGTRHAYNEQFF. For the CDR3, the DNA is TGCAGCGTCGGGACTAGGCACGCCTACAATGAGCAGTTCTTC. This rearrangement joins TRBV29-1 to TRBJ2-1, with 8 bases that match TRBD2. This CDR3 is 14 amino acids long. Looked up from germline, CDR1 is SQVTM and CDR2 is ANQGSEA. V was clipped by 6 bases and J by 2 bases; unmatched bases: 6.

CDR3 in amino acids: CASSLWPLRTGELFF. The CDR3 DNA is TGTGCCAGCAGTTTATGGCCCTTAAGAACCGGGGAGCTGTTTTTT. V gene TRBV27 combines with J gene TRBJ2-2; D uncertain. Germline V gene data show CDR1 as MNHEY and CDR2 as SMNVEV (reference sequence). The V end lost 1 base, the J end lost 5 bases, and 11 bases lay between the germline ends. This CDR3 has 15 residues.

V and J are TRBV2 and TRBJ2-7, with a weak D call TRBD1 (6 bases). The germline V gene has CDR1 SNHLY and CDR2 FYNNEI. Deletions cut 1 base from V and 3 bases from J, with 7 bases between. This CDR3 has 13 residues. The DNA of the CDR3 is TGTGCCAGCAGTGAAGAACAGGGCTACGAGCAGTACTTC. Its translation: CASSEEQGYEQYF.

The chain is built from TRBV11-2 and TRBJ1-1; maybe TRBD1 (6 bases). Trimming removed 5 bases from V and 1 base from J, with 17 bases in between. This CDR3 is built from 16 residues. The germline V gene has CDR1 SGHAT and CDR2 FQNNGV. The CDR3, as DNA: TGTGCCAGCAGCACAGGACAGCAGGACGGGAACACTGAAGCTTTCTTT. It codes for CASSTGQQDGNTEAFF.

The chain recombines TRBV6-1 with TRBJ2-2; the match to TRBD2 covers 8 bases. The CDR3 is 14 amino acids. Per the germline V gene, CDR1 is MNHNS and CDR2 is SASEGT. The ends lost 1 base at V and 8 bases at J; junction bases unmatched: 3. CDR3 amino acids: CASSEVTSGGELFF. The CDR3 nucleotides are TGTGCCAGCAGTGAAGTTACTAGCGGAGGGGAGCTGTTTTTT.

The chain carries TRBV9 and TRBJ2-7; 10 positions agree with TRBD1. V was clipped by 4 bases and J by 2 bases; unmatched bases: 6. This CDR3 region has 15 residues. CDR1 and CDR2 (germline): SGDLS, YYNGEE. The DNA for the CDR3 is TGTGCCAGCAGCCAGACAGGGGGCCCCACCTACGAGCAGTACTTC. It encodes CASSQTGGPTYEQYF.

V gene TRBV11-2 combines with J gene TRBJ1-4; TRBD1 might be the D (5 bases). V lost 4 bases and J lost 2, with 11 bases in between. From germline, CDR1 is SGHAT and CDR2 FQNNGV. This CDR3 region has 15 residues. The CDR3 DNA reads TGTGCCAGCAGCTCCTACAGGCACACTAATGAAAAACTGTTTTTT. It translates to CASSSYRHTNEKLFF.

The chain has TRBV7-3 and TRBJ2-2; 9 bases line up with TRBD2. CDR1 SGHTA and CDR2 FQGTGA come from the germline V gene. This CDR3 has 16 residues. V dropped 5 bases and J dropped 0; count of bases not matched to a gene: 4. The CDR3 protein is CASSRGLAPNTGELFF. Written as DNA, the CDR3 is TGTGCCAGCAGCCGGGGACTAGCCCCGAACACCGGGGAGCTGTTTTTT. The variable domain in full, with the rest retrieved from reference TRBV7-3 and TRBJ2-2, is GAGVSQTPSNKVTEKGKYVELRCDPISGHTALYWYRQSLGQGPEFLIYFQGTGAADDSGLPNDRFFAVRPEGSVSTLKIQRTERGDSAVYLCASSRGLAPNTGELFFGEGSRLTVL.

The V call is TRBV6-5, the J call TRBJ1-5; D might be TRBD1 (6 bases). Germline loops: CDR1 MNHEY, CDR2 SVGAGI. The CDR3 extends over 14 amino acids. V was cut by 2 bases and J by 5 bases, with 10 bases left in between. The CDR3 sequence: CASSYDRKYQPQHF. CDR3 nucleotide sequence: TGTGCCAGCAGTTACGACAGGAAATATCAGCCCCAGCATTTT.

The CDR3 DNA is TGCAGCGTCTCGGGAGGGGGTAATCAGCCCCAGCATTTT. Translation gives CSVSGGGNQPQHF. The genes are TRBV29-1 and TRBJ1-5, with a possible D match to TRBD1 (6 bases). The length of the CDR3 is 13 residues. V shed 6 bases and J shed 4 bases, with 13 bases lying between them. The germline V gene encodes CDR1 SQVTM and CDR2 ANQGSEA.